The 28 T cell receptor beta chains given below trace back to one sample, sequenced in a study of control samples from healthy donors and cancer patients. Measured with immunoSEQ multiplex PCR; TCRdb has only the in-frame clones, and not every one. The sample yields about 55,000 clones, approximately 85% seen once. The source material was blood. Receptor source: a man aged 50 or older in good health.

The chain is built from TRBV28 and TRBJ1-5, with a possible D match to TRBD1 (5 bases). This CDR3 has 13 amino acids. Trimming left V 6 bases short and J 7 bases short, with 13 bases between. Germline V gives CDR1 MDHEN, CDR2 SYDVKM. The CDR3 sequence: CASRNQGGQPQHF. The CDR3, as DNA: TGTGCCAGCAGAAACCAGGGAGGCCAGCCCCAGCATTTT. The full variable domain, completed using reference TRBV28 and TRBJ1-5, is DVKVTQSSRYLVKRTGEKVFLECVQDMDHENMFWYRQDPGLGLRLIYFSYDVKMKEKGDIPEGYSVSREKKERFSLILESASTNQTSMYLCASRNQGGQPQHFGDGTRLSIL.

This sequence joins TRBV19 and TRBJ2-7; 7 bases agree with TRBD2. The trim removed 3 bases at V and 4 bases at J, leaving 3 bases unmatched. The CDR3 consists of 13 residues. CDR1 is LNHDA and CDR2 is SQIVND in the germline V gene (reference sequence). The CDR3 protein is CASSIGRGYEQYF. In DNA, the CDR3 is TGTGCCAGTAGTATTGGGAGGGGTTACGAGCAGTACTTC. The full variable domain, with the rest looked up from reference TRBV19 and TRBJ2-7, is DGGITQSPKYLFRKEGQNVTLSCEQNLNHDAMYWYRQDPGQGLRLIYYSQIVNDFQKGDIAEGYSVSREKKESFPLTVTSAQKNPTAFYLCASSIGRGYEQYFGPGTRLTVT.

CDR3: CASSPQGWKAFF. In nucleotides, the CDR3 is TGTGCCAGCAGCCCACAGGGATGGAAAGCTTTCTTT. V is TRBV12-3 or TRBV12-4 and J is TRBJ1-1; D might be TRBD1 (6 bases). The CDR3 length is 12 residues. V was trimmed by 6 bases and J by 9 bases, leaving 14 bases between them.

This chain uses TRBV7-6 with TRBJ2-2; no clear D. Between the trimmed V and J ends, which lost 3 bases and 4 bases, there was a span of 12 bases. Germline-derived CDR1 and CDR2 are SGHVS and FNYEAQ. The CDR3 has 15 residues. As DNA, the CDR3 is TGTGCCAGCAGCTTCGGAGCTTCGTTCACCGGGGAGCTGTTTTTT. It yields the protein CASSFGASFTGELFF. The full variable domain, in which reference TRBV7-6 and TRBJ2-2 provide the parts outside the CDR3, is GAGVSQSPRYKVTKRGQDVALRCDPISGHVSLYWYRQALGQGPEFLTYFNYEAQQDKSGLPNDRFSAERPEGSISTLTIQRTEQRDSAMYRCASSFGASFTGELFFGEGSRLTVL.

The rearrangement links TRBV7-2 to TRBJ1-6, with 7 nucleotides matching TRBD1. Per germline, CDR1 SGHTA and CDR2 FQGNSA. The ends lost 1 base at V and 10 bases at J; junction bases unmatched: 4. The CDR3 is made up of 14 amino acids. DNA for the CDR3: TGTGCCAGCAGCTTAGGACAGGGTGGCTCACCCCTCCACTTT. Translated, it gives CASSLGQGGSPLHF.

The chain employs TRBV24-1 and TRBJ2-1; 9 bases fit TRBD2. The CDR3 runs 17 residues. CDR1 and CDR2 from the germline V gene are KGHDR and SFDVKD. J was trimmed by 0 bases and V by 4 bases; bases with no gene match: 6. Here the CDR3 reads CATSDSLAGSSYNEQFF. CDR3 DNA sequence: TGTGCCACCAGTGACTCCCTAGCGGGGAGCTCCTACAATGAGCAGTTCTTC.

The chain joins TRBV29-1 to TRBJ1-2, with 12 bases identical to TRBD1. This CDR3 contains 13 residues. The germline CDR1 and CDR2 sequences are SQVTM and ANQGSEA. Germline trimming cut 7 bases from V and 2 bases from J; bases unmatched to any gene: 2. The CDR3, as DNA: TGCAGCGGGGGGACAGGGGGCAACTATGGCTACACCTTC. Its translation is CSGGTGGNYGYTF.

This rearrangement joins TRBV29-1 to TRBJ2-1, with D possibly TRBD2 on 5 matching bases. The germline V gene encodes CDR1 SQVTM and CDR2 ANQGSEA. This CDR3 is 15 amino acids long. The V gene lost 6 bases and the J gene lost 5 bases, with 20 bases spanning the gap. The CDR3 DNA is TGCAGCGTGACTGAGAGTTCTAGCACACACAATGAGCAGTTCTTC. Its translation is CSVTESSSTHNEQFF.

The chain joins TRBV27 to TRBJ1-2; 9 positions match TRBD1. The CDR3 spans 16 residues. In germline, CDR1 is MNHEY, CDR2 SMNVEV (reference sequence). V trimming: 2 bases; J trimming: 2 bases; junction bases outside the gene matches: 6. The CDR3 reads CASSLIKGTGNYGYTF. In DNA form, the CDR3 reads TGTGCCAGCAGTTTAATTAAAGGGACAGGGAACTATGGCTACACCTTC.

The V gene is TRBV4-3, the J gene TRBJ2-2; maybe TRBD2 (5 bases). The V end was cut by 2 bases, the J end by 0 bases, with 10 bases between. CDR3 length equals 16 residues. CDR1 and CDR2 from the germline V gene are LGHNA and YSLEER. The CDR3 is CASSQTRTPNTGELFF. CDR3 nucleotides: TGCGCCAGCAGCCAAACCAGGACTCCGAACACCGGGGAGCTGTTTTTT.

This sequence joins TRBV3-1 (or the pseudogene TRBV3-2) and TRBJ2-5; D is unclear. V lost 0 bases, J lost 1 base, and 9 bases lay in between. The CDR3 runs to 15 residues. The germline V gene has CDR1 LGHDT and CDR2 YNNKEL (reference sequence). CDR3 coding DNA: TGTGCCAGCAGCCAAGACCTAGGACCCCAAGAGACCCAGTACTTC. It encodes CASSQDLGPQETQYF.

This chain joins TRBV28 and TRBJ1-4; D is undetermined. Trimming left V 8 bases short and J 5 bases short, with 15 bases between. CDR1 and CDR2 (germline): MDHEN, SYDVKM. The CDR3 spans 14 residues. CDR3 region: CASVSAGWNEKLFF. The DNA for the CDR3 is TGTGCCAGCGTCTCAGCAGGATGGAATGAAAAACTGTTTTTT.

This chain connects TRBV6-1 to TRBJ2-5, with a weak D call TRBD2 (6 bases). This CDR3 region has 17 residues. Germline assignment: CDR1 MNHNS and CDR2 SASEGT. Trimming left V 3 bases short and J 4 bases short, with 21 bases between. The CDR3 region has the DNA TGTGCCAGCAGTGATTTAGCGGTGGACTTCCTAGCAGAGACCCAGTACTTC. This encodes CASSDLAVDFLAETQYF.

The rearrangement uses TRBV7-6 and TRBJ2-3; 10 bases map to TRBD1. Germline V lookup: CDR1 SGHVS, CDR2 FNYEAQ. CDR3 size: 16 residues. The V gene end was trimmed by 5 bases and the J gene end by 1 base; junction bases not matched to a gene: 6. This CDR3 is CASSEPGTGGTDTQYF. CDR3 nucleotides: TGTGCCAGCAGCGAGCCCGGGACAGGGGGCACAGATACGCAGTATTTT.

The chain recombines TRBV24-1 with TRBJ2-3; no clear D. The V gene's germline CDR1 is KGHDR and CDR2 SFDVKD. This CDR3 is built from 16 residues. Deletions cut 0 bases from V and 0 bases from J, with 9 bases between. CDR3 nucleotides: TGTGCCACCAGTGATTTGCTCGACCCTAGCACAGATACGCAGTATTTT. Residues: CATSDLLDPSTDTQYF.

The chain uses TRBV29-1 and TRBJ2-3, with TRBD2 identical over 8 bases. J lost 6 bases, V lost 6 bases, and 8 bases had no gene match. This CDR3 spans 13 amino acids. Germline values: CDR1 SQVTM, CDR2 ANQGSEA. The CDR3 DNA reads as TGCAGCGTGGCCCCGGGACTAGGGGATACGCAGTATTTT. Its translation: CSVAPGLGDTQYF.

In its sample, this clone was seen once. This chain uses TRBV7-9 with TRBJ2-7, with D tentatively TRBD1 (6 bases). Germline V gene data show CDR1 as SEHNR and CDR2 as FQNEAQ (reference sequence). Between the trimmed V and J ends, which lost 5 bases and 2 bases, there was a span of 19 bases. There are 16 residues in the CDR3. The CDR3 DNA reads TGTGCCAGCAGCCGAAGGACAGATAGAGGGACCTACGAGCAGTACTTC. As protein: CASSRRTDRGTYEQYF. The complete variable domain, with remaining parts taken from reference TRBV7-9 and TRBJ2-7, reads DTGVSQNPRHKITKRGQNVTFRCDPISEHNRLYWYRQTLGQGPEFLTYFQNEAQLEKSRLLSDRFSAERPKGSFSTLEIQRTEQGDSAMYLCASSRRTDRGTYEQYFGPGTRLTVT.

The CDR3 reads CASSYGLGYTF. The CDR3 region has the DNA TGTGCCAGCAGTTACGGGTTAGGCTACACCTTC. The chain has TRBV6-5 and TRBJ1-2; the D is unclear. Trimming pared 2 bases from V and 8 bases from J, leaving 6 bases between. Germline V gives CDR1 MNHEY, CDR2 SVGAGI. CDR3 length: 11 amino acids.

V is TRBV18 and J is TRBJ2-1, with 7 nucleotides matching TRBD1. This CDR3 spans 13 amino acids. Germline assignment: CDR1 KGHSH and CDR2 LQKENI. After removal of 6 bases from V and 8 bases from J, the junction contained 7 bases not matched to a gene. In nucleotides, the CDR3 is TGTGCCAGCTCCCAAGGACAGGACGATGAGCAGTTCTTC. This codes for CASSQGQDDEQFF.

By proportion, this clone is medium-sized. This chain joins TRBV6-2 or TRBV6-3 and TRBJ2-5; the D gene is possibly TRBD2 (6 bases). Germline V lookup: CDR1 MNHEY, CDR2 SVGEGT. V shed 5 bases and J shed 2 bases, with 12 bases lying between them. CDR3 length: 14 residues. The CDR3, as DNA: TGTGCCAGCAGTCCGGAGGGCCCTCAAGAGACCCAGTACTTC. This sequence encodes CASSPEGPQETQYF.

The rearrangement links TRBV13 to TRBJ2-7; TRBD2 agrees at 10 bases. Germline V gene sequence: CDR1 PRHDT, CDR2 FYEKMQ (reference sequence). The CDR3 length is 15 residues. The V segment lost 4 bases and the J segment 3 bases; nucleotides outside the gene matches: 6. CDR3 loop: CASSSQREGLYEQYF. CDR3 coding DNA: TGTGCCAGCAGCTCTCAGCGGGAGGGCCTCTACGAGCAGTACTTC. Full variable domain (missing parts from reference TRBV13 and TRBJ2-7): AAGVIQSPRHLIKEKRETATLKCYPIPRHDTVYWYQQGPGQDPQFLISFYEKMQSDKGSIPDRFSAQQFSDYHSELNMSSLELGDSALYFCASSSQREGLYEQYFGPGTRLTVT.

The rearrangement uses TRBV6-5 and TRBJ1-2; D might be TRBD1 (5 bases). V was pared by 5 bases and J by 4 bases, with 17 bases between. The CDR3 is made up of 15 amino acids. Germline assignment: CDR1 MNHEY and CDR2 SVGAGI. The CDR3, as DNA: TGTGCCAGCAGTCCTTTCGAGGGGCGAGGCTATGGCTACACCTTC. This codes for CASSPFEGRGYGYTF.

The J gene is TRBJ1-2, the V gene TRBV28; 7 bases agree with TRBD1. V was clipped by 4 bases and J by 4 bases; unmatched bases: 9. The CDR3 consists of 15 residues. Germline V gives CDR1 MDHEN, CDR2 SYDVKM. In nucleotides, the CDR3 is TGTGCCAGCAGTTCAGAGACAGGGAGCGGCTATGGCTACACCTTC. Translation: CASSSETGSGYGYTF.

The chain employs TRBV6-2 or TRBV6-3 and TRBJ2-3; 10 bases are shared with TRBD1. There are 16 residues in the CDR3. Per germline, CDR1 MNHEY and CDR2 SVGEGT. The V and J ends lost 6 bases and 5 bases, in that order; junction bases with no gene match: 11. CDR3 sequence: CASSNDRGREIDTQYF. Here the CDR3 DNA reads TGTGCCAGCAGCAACGACAGGGGGCGAGAGATAGATACGCAGTATTTT.

The V and J genes are TRBV7-2 and TRBJ2-2; possibly TRBD1 for D (5 bases). Germline-derived CDR1 and CDR2 are SGHTA and FQGNSA. There are 14 residues in the CDR3. V lost 1 base to trimming and J lost 6 bases, with 9 bases between them. CDR3 DNA sequence: TGTGCCAGCAGCTTAGGGGGCTTGCCCGGGGAGCTGTTTTTT. Amino acids: CASSLGGLPGELFF.

The chain links TRBV5-1 to TRBJ1-1; D is uncertain. V was shortened by 0 bases and J by 2 bases, with 8 bases between the two germline ends. Germline lookup yields CDR1 SGHRS and CDR2 YFSETQ. This CDR3 has 14 amino acids. CDR3: CASSLAAANTEAFF. The CDR3 coding sequence is TGCGCCAGCAGCTTGGCGGCAGCAAACACTGAAGCTTTCTTT.

The chain employs TRBV3-1 (or the pseudogene TRBV3-2) and TRBJ1-4, with 12 bases lining up with TRBD1. The junction had 11 bases not matched to a gene; V was cut back by 6 bases and J by 6 bases. CDR1 is LGHDT, CDR2 YNNKEL, per germline (reference sequence). The CDR3 length is 17 residues. The CDR3 loop is CASRTHRDRGLYEKLFF. CDR3 sequence (DNA): TGTGCCAGCAGAACCCACAGGGACAGGGGGCTGTATGAAAAACTGTTTTTT.

The chain recombines TRBV7-9 with TRBJ1-2, with D possibly being TRBD1 (5 bases). V was trimmed by 1 base and J by 4 bases, leaving 10 bases between them. Germline CDR1 is SEHNR and CDR2 is FQNEAQ (reference sequence). CDR3 length equals 14 residues. The CDR3 DNA reads as TGTGCCAGCAGCTTAGGGGATCAGGGCTATGGCTACACCTTC. Its protein is CASSLGDQGYGYTF.